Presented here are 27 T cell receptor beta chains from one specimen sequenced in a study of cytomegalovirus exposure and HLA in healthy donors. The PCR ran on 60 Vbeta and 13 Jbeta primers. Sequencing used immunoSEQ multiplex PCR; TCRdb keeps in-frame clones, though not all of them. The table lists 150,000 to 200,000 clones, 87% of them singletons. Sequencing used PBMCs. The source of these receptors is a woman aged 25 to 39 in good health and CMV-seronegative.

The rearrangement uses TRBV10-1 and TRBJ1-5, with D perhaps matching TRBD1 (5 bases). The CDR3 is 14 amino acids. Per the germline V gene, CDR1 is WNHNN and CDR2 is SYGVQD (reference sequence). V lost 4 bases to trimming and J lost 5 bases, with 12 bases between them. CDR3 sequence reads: CASSAGGRDQPQHF. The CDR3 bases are TGCGCCAGCAGTGCCGGGGGAAGGGATCAGCCCCAGCATTTT.

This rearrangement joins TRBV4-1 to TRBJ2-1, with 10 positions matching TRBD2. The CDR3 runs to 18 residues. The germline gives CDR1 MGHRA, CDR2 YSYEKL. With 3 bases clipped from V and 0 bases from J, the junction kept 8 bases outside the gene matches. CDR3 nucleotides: TGCGCCAGCAGCCACGGGCTAGCGGGGGTCCTCTCCTACAATGAGCAGTTCTTC. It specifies CASSHGLAGVLSYNEQFF.

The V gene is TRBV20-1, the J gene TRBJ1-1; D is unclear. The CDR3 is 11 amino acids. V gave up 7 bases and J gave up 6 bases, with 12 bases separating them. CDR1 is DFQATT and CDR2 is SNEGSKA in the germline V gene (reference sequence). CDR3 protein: CSVPAAAEAFF. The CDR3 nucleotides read TGCAGTGTTCCGGCGGCAGCTGAAGCTTTCTTT.

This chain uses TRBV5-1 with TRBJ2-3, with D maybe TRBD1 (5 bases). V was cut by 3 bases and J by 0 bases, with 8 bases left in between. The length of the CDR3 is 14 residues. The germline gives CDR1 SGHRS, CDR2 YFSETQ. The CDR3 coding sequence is TGCGCCAGCAGCTCTACAGGTAGCACAGATACGCAGTATTTT. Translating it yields CASSSTGSTDTQYF.

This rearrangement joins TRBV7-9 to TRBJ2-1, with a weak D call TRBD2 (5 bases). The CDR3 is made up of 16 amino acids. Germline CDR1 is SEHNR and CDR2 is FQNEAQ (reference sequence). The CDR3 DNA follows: TGTGCAACAGCTGGTATAGGAGGACTCTCAAACAGTGAGCAGTTCTTC. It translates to CATAGIGGLSNSEQFF.

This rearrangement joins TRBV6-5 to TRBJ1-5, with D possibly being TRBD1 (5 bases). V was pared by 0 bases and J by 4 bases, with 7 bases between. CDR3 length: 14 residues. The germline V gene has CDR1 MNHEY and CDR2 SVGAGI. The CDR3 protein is CASSYSGPNQPQHF. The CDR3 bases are TGTGCCAGCAGTTACTCGGGGCCGAATCAGCCCCAGCATTTT.

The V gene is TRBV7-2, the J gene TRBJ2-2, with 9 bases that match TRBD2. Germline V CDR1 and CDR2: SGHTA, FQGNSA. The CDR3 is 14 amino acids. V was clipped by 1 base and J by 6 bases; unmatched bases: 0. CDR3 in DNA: TGTGCCAGCAGCTTAGGCGGGGGGGCCGGGGAGCTGTTTTTT. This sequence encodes CASSLGGGAGELFF. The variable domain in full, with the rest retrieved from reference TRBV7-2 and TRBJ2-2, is GAGVSQSPSNKVTEKGKDVELRCDPISGHTALYWYRQSLGQGLEFLIYFQGNSAPDKSGLPSDRFSAERTGGSVSTLTIQRTQQEDSAVYLCASSLGGGAGELFFGEGSRLTVL.

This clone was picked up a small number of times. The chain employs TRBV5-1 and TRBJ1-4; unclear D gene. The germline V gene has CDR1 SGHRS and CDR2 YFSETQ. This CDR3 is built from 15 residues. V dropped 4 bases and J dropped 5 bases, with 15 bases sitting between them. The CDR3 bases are TGCGCCAGCAGCCTAAACCGAAGAGTCAATGAAAAACTGTTTTTT. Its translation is CASSLNRRVNEKLFF.

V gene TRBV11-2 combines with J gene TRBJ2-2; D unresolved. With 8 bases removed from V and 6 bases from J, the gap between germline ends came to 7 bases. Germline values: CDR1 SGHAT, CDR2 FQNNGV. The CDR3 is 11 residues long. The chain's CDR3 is CASRQAGELFF. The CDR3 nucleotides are TGTGCCAGCCGGCAGGCCGGGGAGCTGTTTTTT.

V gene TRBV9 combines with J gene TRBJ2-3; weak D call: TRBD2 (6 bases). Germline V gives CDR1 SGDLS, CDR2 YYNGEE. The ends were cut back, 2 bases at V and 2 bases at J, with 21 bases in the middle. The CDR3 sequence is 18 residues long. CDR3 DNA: TGTGCCAGCAGCGTCGGGGACTTAGCGGAGAGGGACACAGATACGCAGTATTTT. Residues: CASSVGDLAERDTDTQYF.

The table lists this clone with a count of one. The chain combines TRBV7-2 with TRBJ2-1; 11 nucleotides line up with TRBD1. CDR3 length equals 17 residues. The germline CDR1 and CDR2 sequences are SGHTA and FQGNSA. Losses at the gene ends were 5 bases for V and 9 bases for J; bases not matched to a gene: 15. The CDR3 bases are TGTGCCAGCAGCCCCTCGGGGACAGGGGGGCGCACAGTTGAGCAGTTCTTC. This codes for CASSPSGTGGRTVEQFF.

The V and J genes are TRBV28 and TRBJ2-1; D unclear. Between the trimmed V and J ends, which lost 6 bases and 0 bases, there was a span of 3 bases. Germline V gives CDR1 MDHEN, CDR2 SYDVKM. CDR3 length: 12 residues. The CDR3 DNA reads TGTGCCAGCAGACTCTCCTACAATGAGCAGTTCTTC. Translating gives CASRLSYNEQFF.

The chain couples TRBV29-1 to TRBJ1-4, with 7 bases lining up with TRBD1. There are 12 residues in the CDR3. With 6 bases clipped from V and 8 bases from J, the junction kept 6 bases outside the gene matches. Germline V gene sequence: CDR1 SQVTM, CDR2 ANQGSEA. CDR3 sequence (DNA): TGCAGCGTCCAAGCCAGGGGGGAAAAACTGTTTTTT. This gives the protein CSVQARGEKLFF.

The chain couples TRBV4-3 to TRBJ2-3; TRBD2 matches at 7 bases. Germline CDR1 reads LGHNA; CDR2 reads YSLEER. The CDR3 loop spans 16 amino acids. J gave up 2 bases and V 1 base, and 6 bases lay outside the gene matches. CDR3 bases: TGCGCCAGCAGCCAAGGACTAGCCTCATCCACAGATACGCAGTATTTT. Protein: CASSQGLASSTDTQYF.

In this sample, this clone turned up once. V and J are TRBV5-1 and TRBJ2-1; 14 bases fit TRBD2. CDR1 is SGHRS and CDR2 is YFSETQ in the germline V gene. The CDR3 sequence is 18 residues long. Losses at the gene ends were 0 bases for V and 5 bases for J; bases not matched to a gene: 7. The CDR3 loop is CASSLAKGLAGENNEQFF. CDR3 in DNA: TGCGCCAGCAGCTTGGCTAAGGGACTAGCGGGAGAGAACAATGAGCAGTTCTTC.

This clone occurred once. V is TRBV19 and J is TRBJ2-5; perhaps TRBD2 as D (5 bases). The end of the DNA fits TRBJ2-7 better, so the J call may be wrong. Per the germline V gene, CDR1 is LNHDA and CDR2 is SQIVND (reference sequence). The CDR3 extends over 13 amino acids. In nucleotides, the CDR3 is TGTGCCACCGTCAGTTCGGGGTCCTACGAGCAGTACTTC. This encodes CATVSSGSYEQYF.

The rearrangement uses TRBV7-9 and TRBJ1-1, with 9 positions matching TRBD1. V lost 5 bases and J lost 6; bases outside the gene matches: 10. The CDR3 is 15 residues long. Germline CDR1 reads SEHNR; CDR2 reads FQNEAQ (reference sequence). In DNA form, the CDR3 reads TGTGCCAGCAGCCCTAAAGGGACAGGGTTCGCTGAAGCTTTCTTT. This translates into CASSPKGTGFAEAFF.

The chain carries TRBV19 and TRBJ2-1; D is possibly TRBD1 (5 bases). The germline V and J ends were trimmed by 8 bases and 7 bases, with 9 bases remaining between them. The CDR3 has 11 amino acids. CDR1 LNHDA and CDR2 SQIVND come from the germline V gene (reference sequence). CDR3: CASEDMNEQFF. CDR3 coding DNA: TGTGCCAGTGAGGACATGAATGAGCAGTTCTTC.

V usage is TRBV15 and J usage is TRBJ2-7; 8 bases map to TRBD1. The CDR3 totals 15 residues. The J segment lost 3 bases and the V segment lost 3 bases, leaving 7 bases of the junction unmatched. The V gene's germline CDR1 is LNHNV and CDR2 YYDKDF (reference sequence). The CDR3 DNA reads TGTGCCACCAGCAGGACCGGGACAGGACACTACGAGCAGTACTTC. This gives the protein CATSRTGTGHYEQYF.

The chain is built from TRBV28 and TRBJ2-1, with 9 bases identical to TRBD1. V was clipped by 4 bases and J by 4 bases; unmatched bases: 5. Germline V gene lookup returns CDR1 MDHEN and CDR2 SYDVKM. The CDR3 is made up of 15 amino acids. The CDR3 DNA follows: TGTGCCAGCAGTTCCTCGGGACAGGGATACAATGAGCAGTTCTTC. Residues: CASSSSGQGYNEQFF. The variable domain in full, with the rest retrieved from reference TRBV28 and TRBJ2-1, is DVKVTQSSRYLVKRTGEKVFLECVQDMDHENMFWYRQDPGLGLRLIYFSYDVKMKEKGDIPEGYSVSREKKERFSLILESASTNQTSMYLCASSSSGQGYNEQFFGPGTRLTVL.

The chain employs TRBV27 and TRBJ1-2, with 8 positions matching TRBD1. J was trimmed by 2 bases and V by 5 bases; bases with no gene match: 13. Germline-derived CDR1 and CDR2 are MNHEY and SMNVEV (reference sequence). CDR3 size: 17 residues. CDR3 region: CASSPVGTGPPNYGYTF. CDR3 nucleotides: TGTGCCAGCAGTCCGGTCGGGACAGGTCCCCCAAACTATGGCTACACCTTC.

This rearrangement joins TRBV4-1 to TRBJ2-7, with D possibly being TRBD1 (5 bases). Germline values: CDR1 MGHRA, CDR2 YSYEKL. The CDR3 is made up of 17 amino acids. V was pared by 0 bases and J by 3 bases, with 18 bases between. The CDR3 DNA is TGCGCCAGCAGCCAAGATGGTGGGGCAGGAGTCCTCTACGAGCAGTACTTC. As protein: CASSQDGGAGVLYEQYF.

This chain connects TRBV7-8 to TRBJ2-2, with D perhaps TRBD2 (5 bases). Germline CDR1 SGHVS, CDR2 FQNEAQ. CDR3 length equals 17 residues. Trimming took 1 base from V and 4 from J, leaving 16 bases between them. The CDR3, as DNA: TGTGCCAGCAGCTTAGGGGCCACAGCGGTCGGCACCGGGGAGCTGTTTTTT. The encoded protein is CASSLGATAVGTGELFF.

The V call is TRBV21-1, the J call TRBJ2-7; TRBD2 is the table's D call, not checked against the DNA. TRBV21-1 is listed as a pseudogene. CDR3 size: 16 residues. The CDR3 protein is CASSKARSGGWTEQYF. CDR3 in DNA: TGTGCCAGCAGCAAAGCAAGGAGCGGGGGGTGGACCGAGCAGTACTTC.

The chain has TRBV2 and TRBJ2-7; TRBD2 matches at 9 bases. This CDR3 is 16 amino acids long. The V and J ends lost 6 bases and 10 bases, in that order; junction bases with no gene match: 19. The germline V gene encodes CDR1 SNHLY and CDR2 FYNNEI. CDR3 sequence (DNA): TGTGCCAGCAGGAAGGTAGCGGGAGACCTTTCCGTGGATCAGTACTTC. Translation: CASRKVAGDLSVDQYF. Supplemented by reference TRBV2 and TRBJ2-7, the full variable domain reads EPEVTQTPSHQVTQMGQEVILRCVPISNHLYFYWYRQILGQKVEFLVSFYNNEISEKSEIFDDQFSVERPDGSNFTLKIRSTKLEDSAMYFCASRKVAGDLSVDQYFGPGTRLTVT.

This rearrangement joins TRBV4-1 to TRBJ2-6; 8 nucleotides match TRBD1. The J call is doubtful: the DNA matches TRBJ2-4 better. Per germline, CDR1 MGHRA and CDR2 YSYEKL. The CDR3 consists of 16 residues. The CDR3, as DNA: TGCGCCAGCAGCATTGGACAGGGCCAAACCAAAAACATTCAGTACTTC. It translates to CASSIGQGQTKNIQYF.

Here the CDR3 DNA reads TGTGCCAGCAGCTCCTATACAACAGATCTTAACACTGAAGCTTTCTTT. Protein: CASSSYTTDLNTEAFF. This chain uses TRBV5-5 with TRBJ1-1; D gene unclear. Trimming left V 3 bases short and J 2 bases short, with 17 bases between. The CDR3 extends over 16 amino acids. Germline CDR1 is SGHKS and CDR2 is YYEKEE (reference sequence).